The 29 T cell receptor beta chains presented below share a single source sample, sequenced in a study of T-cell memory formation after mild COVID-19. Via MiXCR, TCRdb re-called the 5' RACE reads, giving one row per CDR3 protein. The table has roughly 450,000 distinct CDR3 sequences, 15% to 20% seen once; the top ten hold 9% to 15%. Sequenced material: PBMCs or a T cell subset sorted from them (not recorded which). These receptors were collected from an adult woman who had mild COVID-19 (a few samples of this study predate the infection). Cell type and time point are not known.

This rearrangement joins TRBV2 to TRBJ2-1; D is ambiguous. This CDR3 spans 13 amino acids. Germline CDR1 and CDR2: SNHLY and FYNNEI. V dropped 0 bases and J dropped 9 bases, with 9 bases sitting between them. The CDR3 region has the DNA TGTGCCAGCAGTGAAGCGCGCGGCATTGAGCAGTTCTTC. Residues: CASSEARGIEQFF.

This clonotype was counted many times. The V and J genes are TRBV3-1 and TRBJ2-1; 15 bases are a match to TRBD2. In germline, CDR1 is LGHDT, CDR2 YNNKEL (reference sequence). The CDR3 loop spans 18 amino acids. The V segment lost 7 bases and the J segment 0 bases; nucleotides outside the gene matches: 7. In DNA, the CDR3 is TGTGCCAGCACCTTAGGGACTAGCGGGAGGCGCTCCTACAATGAGCAGTTCTTC. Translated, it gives CASTLGTSGRRSYNEQFF.

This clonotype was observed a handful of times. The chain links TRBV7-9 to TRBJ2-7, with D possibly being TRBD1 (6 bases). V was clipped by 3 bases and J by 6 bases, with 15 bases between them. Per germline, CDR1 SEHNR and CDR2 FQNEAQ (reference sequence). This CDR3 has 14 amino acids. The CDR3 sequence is CASSFLTGSGEQYF. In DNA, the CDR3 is TGTGCCAGCAGCTTTCTAACAGGGTCGGGCGAGCAGTACTTC.

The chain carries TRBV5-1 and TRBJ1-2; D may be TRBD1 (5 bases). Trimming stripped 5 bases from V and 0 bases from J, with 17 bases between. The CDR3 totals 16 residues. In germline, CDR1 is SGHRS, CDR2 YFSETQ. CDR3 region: CASRSTTLGANYGYTF. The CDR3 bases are TGCGCCAGCAGGTCAACCACGTTGGGGGCTAACTATGGCTACACCTTC.

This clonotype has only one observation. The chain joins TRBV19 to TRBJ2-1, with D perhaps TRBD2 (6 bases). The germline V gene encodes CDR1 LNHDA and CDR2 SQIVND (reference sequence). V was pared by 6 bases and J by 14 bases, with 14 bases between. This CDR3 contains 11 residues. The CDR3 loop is CASRQGLREFF. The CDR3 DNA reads TGTGCCAGTAGACAAGGACTACGGGAGTTCTTC.

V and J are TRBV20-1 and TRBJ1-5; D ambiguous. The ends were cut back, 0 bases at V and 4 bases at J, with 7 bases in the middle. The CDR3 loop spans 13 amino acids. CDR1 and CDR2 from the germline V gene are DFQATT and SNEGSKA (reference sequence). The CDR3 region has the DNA TGCAGTGCTAGAGAGTCGTTTAATCAGCCCCAGCATTTT. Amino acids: CSARESFNQPQHF.

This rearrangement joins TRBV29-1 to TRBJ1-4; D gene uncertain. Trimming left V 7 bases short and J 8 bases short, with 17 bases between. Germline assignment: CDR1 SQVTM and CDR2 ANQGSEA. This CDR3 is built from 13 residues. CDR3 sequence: CSALFGVGEKLFF. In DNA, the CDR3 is TGCAGCGCGCTATTTGGGGTGGGCGAAAAACTGTTTTTT.

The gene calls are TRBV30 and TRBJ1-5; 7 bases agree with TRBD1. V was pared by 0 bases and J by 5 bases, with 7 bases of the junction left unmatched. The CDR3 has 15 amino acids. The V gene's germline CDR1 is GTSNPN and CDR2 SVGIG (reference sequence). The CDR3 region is CAWSVRGPLYQPQHF. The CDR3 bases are TGTGCCTGGAGTGTTAGGGGGCCGCTTTATCAGCCCCAGCATTTT.

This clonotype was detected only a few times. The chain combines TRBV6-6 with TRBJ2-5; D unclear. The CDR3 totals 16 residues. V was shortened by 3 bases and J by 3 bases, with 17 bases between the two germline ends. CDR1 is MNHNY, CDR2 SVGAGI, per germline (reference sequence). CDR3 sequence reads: CASSYTYWEREETQYF. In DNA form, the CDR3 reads TGTGCCAGCAGTTATACGTACTGGGAACGGGAAGAGACCCAGTACTTC.

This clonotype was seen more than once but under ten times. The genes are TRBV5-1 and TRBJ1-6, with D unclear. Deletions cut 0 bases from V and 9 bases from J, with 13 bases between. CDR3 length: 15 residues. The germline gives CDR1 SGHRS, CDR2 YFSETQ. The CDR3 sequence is CASSLEVAAGSPLHF. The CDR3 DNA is TGCGCCAGCAGCTTGGAAGTGGCGGCAGGTTCACCCCTCCACTTT.

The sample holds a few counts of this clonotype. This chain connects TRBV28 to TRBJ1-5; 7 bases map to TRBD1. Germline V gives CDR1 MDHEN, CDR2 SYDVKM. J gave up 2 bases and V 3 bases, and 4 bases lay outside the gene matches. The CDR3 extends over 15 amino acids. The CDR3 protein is CASSFKGARNQPQHF. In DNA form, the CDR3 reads TGTGCCAGCAGTTTCAAGGGGGCGCGCAATCAGCCCCAGCATTTT.

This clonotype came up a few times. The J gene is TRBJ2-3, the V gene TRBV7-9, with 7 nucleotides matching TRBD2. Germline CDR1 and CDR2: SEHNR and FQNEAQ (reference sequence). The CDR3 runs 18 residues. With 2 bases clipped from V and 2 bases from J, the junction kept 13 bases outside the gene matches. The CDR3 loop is CASSLRSLRGVATDTQYF. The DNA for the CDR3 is TGTGCCAGCAGCTTAAGGTCTCTACGGGGGGTAGCCACAGATACGCAGTATTTT.

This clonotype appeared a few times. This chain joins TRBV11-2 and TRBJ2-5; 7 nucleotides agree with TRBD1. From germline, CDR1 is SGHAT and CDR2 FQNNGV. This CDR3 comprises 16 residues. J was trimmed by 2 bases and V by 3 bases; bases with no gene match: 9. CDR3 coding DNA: TGTGCCAGCAGCTTTTCGGGGACAGAAACACAAGAGACCCAGTACTTC. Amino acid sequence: CASSFSGTETQETQYF.

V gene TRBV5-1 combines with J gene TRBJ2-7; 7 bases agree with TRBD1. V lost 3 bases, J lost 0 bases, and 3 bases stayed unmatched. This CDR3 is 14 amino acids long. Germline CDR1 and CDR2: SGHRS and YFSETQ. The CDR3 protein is CASSSDRASYEQYF. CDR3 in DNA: TGCGCCAGCAGCTCTGACAGGGCCTCCTACGAGCAGTACTTC.

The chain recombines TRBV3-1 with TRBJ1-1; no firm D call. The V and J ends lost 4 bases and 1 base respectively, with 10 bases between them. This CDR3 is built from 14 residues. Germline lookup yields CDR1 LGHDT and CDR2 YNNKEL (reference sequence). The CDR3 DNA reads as TGTGCCAGCAGCCTGCAGGTCAAGAACACTGAAGCTTTCTTT. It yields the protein CASSLQVKNTEAFF.

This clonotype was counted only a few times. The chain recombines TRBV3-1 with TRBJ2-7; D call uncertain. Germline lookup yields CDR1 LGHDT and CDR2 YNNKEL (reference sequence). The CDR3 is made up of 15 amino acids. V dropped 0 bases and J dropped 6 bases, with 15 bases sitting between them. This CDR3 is CASSQEGRMAAEQYF. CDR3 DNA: TGTGCCAGCAGCCAAGAAGGCAGGATGGCAGCCGAGCAGTACTTC.

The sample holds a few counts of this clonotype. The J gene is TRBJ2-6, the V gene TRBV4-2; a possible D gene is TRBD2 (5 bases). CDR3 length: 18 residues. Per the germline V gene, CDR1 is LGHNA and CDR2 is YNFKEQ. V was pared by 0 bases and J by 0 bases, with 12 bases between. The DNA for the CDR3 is TGTGCCAGCAGCCAAGATTATTTGGGAGTCTCTGGGGCCAACGTCCTGACTTTC. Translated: CASSQDYLGVSGANVLTF.

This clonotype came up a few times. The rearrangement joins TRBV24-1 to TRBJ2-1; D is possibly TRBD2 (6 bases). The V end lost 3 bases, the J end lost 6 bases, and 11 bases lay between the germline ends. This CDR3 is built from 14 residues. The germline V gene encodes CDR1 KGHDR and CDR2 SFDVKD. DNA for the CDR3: TGTGCCACCAGTGATCCGGGGGTCCCCAATGAGCAGTTCTTC. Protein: CATSDPGVPNEQFF.

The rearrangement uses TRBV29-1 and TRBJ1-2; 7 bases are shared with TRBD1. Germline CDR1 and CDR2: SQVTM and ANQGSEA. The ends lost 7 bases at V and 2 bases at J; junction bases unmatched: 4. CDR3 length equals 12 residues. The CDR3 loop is CSALGQNYGYTF. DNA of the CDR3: TGCAGCGCCCTGGGACAGAACTATGGCTACACCTTC.

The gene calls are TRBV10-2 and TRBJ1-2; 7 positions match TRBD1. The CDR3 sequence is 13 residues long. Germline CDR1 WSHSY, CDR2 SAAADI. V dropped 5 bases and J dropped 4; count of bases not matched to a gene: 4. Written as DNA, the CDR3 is TGCGCCAGCAGTAACAGGGGTATCTATGGCTACACCTTC. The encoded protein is CASSNRGIYGYTF.

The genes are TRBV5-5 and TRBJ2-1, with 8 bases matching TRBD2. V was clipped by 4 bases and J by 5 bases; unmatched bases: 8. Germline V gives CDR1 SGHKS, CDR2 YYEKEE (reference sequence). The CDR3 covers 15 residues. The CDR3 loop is CASSPGGAGNNEQFF. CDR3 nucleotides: TGTGCCAGCAGCCCCGGGGGGGCCGGGAACAATGAGCAGTTCTTC. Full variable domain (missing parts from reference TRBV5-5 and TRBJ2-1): DAGVTQSPTHLIKTRGQQVTLRCSPISGHKSVSWYQQVLGQGPQFIFQYYEKEERGRGNFPDRFSARQFPNYSSELNVNALLLGDSALYLCASSPGGAGNNEQFFGPGTRLTVL.

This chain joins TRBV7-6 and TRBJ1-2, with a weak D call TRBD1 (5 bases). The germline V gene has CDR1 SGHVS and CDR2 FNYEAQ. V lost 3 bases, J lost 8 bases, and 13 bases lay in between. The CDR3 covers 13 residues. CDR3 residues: CASSLGPSAGYTF. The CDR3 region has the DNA TGTGCCAGCAGCTTGGGGCCATCGGCCGGCTACACCTTC.

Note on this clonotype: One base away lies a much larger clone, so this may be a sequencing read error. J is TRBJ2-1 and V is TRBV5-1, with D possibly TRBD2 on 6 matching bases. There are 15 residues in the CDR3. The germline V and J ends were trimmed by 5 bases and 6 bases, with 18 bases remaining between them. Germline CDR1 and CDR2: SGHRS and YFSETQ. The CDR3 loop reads CASRPYGDLSNEQFF. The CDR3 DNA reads TGCGCCAGCAGGCCTTACGGGGACTTATCCAATGAGCAGTTCTTC.

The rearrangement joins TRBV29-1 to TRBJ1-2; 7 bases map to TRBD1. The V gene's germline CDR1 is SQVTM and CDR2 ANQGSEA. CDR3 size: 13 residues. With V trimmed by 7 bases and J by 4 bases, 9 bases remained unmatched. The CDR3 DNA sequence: TGCAGCGCCGCAGACAGGGCAACCTATGGCTACACCTTC. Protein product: CSAADRATYGYTF.

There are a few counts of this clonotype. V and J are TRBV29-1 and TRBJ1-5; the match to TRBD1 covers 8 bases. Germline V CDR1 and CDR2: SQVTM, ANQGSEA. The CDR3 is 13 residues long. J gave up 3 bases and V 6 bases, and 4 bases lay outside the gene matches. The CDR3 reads CSVAGQVNQPQHF. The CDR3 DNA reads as TGCAGCGTGGCGGGACAGGTCAATCAGCCCCAGCATTTT.

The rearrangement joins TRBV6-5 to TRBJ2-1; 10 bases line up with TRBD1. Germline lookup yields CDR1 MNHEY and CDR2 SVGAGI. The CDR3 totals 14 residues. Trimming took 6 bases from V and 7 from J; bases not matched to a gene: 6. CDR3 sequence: CASRPDRGQNEQFF. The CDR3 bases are TGTGCCAGCAGGCCCGACAGGGGGCAGAATGAGCAGTTCTTC.

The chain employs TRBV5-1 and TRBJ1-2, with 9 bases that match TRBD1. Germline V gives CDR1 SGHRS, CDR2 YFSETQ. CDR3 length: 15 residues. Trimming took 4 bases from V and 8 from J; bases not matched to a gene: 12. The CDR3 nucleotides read TGCGCCAGCAGCCCGGGCGGACAGGGGAGATACGGCTACACCTTC. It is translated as CASSPGGQGRYGYTF.

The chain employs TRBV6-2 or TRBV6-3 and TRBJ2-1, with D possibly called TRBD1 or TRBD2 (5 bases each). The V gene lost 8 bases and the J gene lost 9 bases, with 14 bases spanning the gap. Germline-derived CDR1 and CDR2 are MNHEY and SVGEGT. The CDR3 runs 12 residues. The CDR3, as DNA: TGTGCCAGCGGTCGGGACCCGAGTGAGCAGTTCTTC. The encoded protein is CASGRDPSEQFF.

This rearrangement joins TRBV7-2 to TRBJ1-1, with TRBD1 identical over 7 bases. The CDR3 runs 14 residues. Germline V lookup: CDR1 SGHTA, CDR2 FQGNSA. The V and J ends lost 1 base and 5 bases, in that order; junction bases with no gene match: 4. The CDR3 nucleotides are TGTGCCAGCAGCTTAGTTAACAGGGGAACTGAAGCTTTCTTT. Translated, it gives CASSLVNRGTEAFF.